This passage covers 25 T cell receptor beta chains from one sample sequenced in a study of blood T cell repertoires in COVID-19. The protocol was immunoSEQ multiplex PCR, while the TCRdb copy is restricted to in-frame clones and leaves out a portion. Among approximately 69,000 clones listed, less than 90% were seen once. The specimen sequenced was peripheral blood. These receptors originate from an elderly woman with acute or convalescent COVID-19.

This clone was seen only once. The genes are TRBV7-9 and TRBJ2-5; unclear D gene. V shed 5 bases and J shed 4 bases, with 14 bases lying between them. The CDR3 is 14 amino acids. CDR1 is SEHNR, CDR2 FQNEAQ, per germline (reference sequence). The CDR3 region is CASSLPYGSETQYF. The DNA of the CDR3 is TGTGCCAGCAGCCTACCGTACGGGTCAGAGACCCAGTACTTC.

The chain uses TRBV7-3 and TRBJ1-2; D remains unclear. The CDR3 contains 13 residues. V was cut by 5 bases and J by 4 bases, with 11 bases left in between. Per the germline V gene, CDR1 is SGHTA and CDR2 is FQGTGA. The CDR3 loop is CASSQRDGYGYTF. The CDR3 DNA reads TGTGCCAGCAGCCAGCGCGACGGCTATGGCTACACCTTC.

This clone was seen only once. V is TRBV11-3 and J is TRBJ2-5, with TRBD1 as a possible D gene (8 bases). Germline-derived CDR1 and CDR2 are SGHNT and YENEEA. This CDR3 region has 13 residues. V was clipped by 5 bases and J by 5 bases, with 12 bases between them. This chain's CDR3 is CASSLQGGETQYF. The CDR3, as DNA: TGTGCCAGCAGCCTACAGGGGGGGGAGACCCAGTACTTC.

The chain is built from TRBV9 and TRBJ2-7; 9 bases fit TRBD1. V was clipped by 0 bases and J by 2 bases; unmatched bases: 3. This CDR3 region has 15 residues. Per the germline V gene, CDR1 is SGDLS and CDR2 is YYNGEE. The CDR3 region has the DNA TGTGCCAGCAGCGTAGGCGGACAGGGGACCTACGAGCAGTACTTC. Translation gives CASSVGGQGTYEQYF.

The chain recombines TRBV11-3 with TRBJ2-5; D perhaps matches TRBD1 (5 bases). This CDR3 is 15 amino acids long. V lost 1 base and J 7 bases, leaving 16 bases between the germline ends. Germline lookup yields CDR1 SGHNT and CDR2 YENEEA. This CDR3 reads CASSLGAAGSGTQYF. The CDR3 nucleotides are TGTGCCAGCAGCTTAGGGGCCGCAGGGTCGGGGACCCAGTACTTC.

The chain uses TRBV3-1 (or the pseudogene TRBV3-2) and TRBJ1-2; 11 positions match TRBD1. V was pared by 0 bases and J by 4 bases, with 10 bases of the junction left unmatched. The CDR3 contains 18 residues. CDR1 and CDR2 (germline): LGHDT, YNNKEL (reference sequence). As DNA, the CDR3 is TGTGCCAGCAGCCAAGATGGGGTCCGGACAGGGGGCTTCTATGGCTACACCTTC. It yields the protein CASSQDGVRTGGFYGYTF.

This clone was counted a few times. The J gene is TRBJ2-2, the V gene TRBV24-1; 10 bases align to TRBD2. The CDR3 contains 18 residues. CDR1 and CDR2 (germline): KGHDR, SFDVKD. V was clipped by 5 bases and J by 4 bases; unmatched bases: 12. The CDR3 nucleotides are TGTGCCACCAGTGGTCCCCCTCGGGGACTAGCGACCACCGGGGAGCTGTTTTTT. As protein: CATSGPPRGLATTGELFF.

The chain couples TRBV19 to TRBJ1-6; no clear D. V lost 8 bases, J lost 13 bases, and 9 bases lay in between. CDR1 and CDR2 from the germline V gene are LNHDA and SQIVND (reference sequence). The CDR3 consists of 10 residues. Here the CDR3 reads CASGGRPLHF. The CDR3 nucleotides are TGTGCCAGTGGAGGAAGGCCCCTCCACTTT. The variable domain in full, with the rest retrieved from reference TRBV19 and TRBJ1-6, is DGGITQSPKYLFRKEGQNVTLSCEQNLNHDAMYWYRQDPGQGLRLIYYSQIVNDFQKGDIAEGYSVSREKKESFPLTVTSAQKNPTAFYLCASGGRPLHFGNGTRLTVT.

The V call is TRBV27, the J call TRBJ1-1; 9 bases are shared with TRBD1. The germline gives CDR1 MNHEY, CDR2 SMNVEV (reference sequence). The V segment lost 7 bases and the J segment 6 bases; nucleotides outside the gene matches: 15. CDR3 size: 16 residues. CDR3 DNA: TGTGCCAGCAAAGGACAGGGGTTCGGGGGGGGCTCTGAAGCTTTCTTT. It specifies CASKGQGFGGGSEAFF.

The chain carries TRBV9 and TRBJ1-1, with D perhaps TRBD1 (5 bases). CDR3 size: 14 residues. The V gene lost 3 bases and the J gene lost 4 bases, with 13 bases spanning the gap. CDR1 and CDR2 (germline): SGDLS, YYNGEE. DNA of the CDR3: TGTGCCAGCAGCGGGACCCGGGGGGGCACTGAAGCTTTCTTT. Residues: CASSGTRGGTEAFF.

V is TRBV27 and J is TRBJ1-6, with 7 bases matching TRBD1. V lost 6 bases to trimming and J lost 9 bases; unmatched junction nucleotides: 11. Germline assignment: CDR1 MNHEY and CDR2 SMNVEV (reference sequence). This CDR3 contains 15 residues. The CDR3 spells CASSLSWDSGSPLHF. The CDR3 nucleotides are TGTGCCAGCAGCTTAAGCTGGGACAGTGGTTCACCCCTCCACTTT.

This clone was counted a few times. V is TRBV19 and J is TRBJ1-1, with a possible D match to TRBD1 (5 bases). Germline V gene sequence: CDR1 LNHDA, CDR2 SQIVND (reference sequence). Trimming pared 6 bases from V and 7 bases from J, leaving 12 bases between. This CDR3 is 12 amino acids long. The CDR3 DNA reads as TGTGCCAGTAGCTTCAACAGGCTTGAAGCTTTCTTT. This codes for CASSFNRLEAFF.

V usage is TRBV18 and J usage is TRBJ1-6; tentative D call: TRBD1 (5 bases). V lost 4 bases, J lost 5 bases, and 9 bases lay in between. The CDR3 runs to 14 residues. Germline V CDR1 and CDR2: KGHSH, LQKENI. CDR3 in DNA: TGTGCCAGCTCACAGGAACAGGATAATTCACCCCTCCACTTT. It encodes CASSQEQDNSPLHF.

This chain uses TRBV7-9 with TRBJ2-7, with unresolved D. V was cut by 3 bases and J by 2 bases, with 2 bases left in between. Germline V gene lookup returns CDR1 SEHNR and CDR2 FQNEAQ (reference sequence). CDR3 length: 11 residues. CDR3 in DNA: TGTGCCAGCAGCTTTACCTACGAGCAGTACTTC. It yields the protein CASSFTYEQYF. The complete variable domain, with remaining parts taken from reference TRBV7-9 and TRBJ2-7, reads DTGVSQNPRHKITKRGQNVTFRCDPISEHNRLYWYRQTLGQGPEFLTYFQNEAQLEKSRLLSDRFSAERPKGSFSTLEIQRTEQGDSAMYLCASSFTYEQYFGPGTRLTVT.

This clone appeared a single time. The genes are TRBV5-1 and TRBJ2-1, with a possible D match to TRBD1 (6 bases). V gave up 3 bases and J gave up 5 bases, with 15 bases separating them. Germline V gene lookup returns CDR1 SGHRS and CDR2 YFSETQ. This CDR3 is built from 15 residues. CDR3 DNA: TGCGCCAGCAGCTCACAGGGATCCTCGGACAATGAGCAGTTCTTC. Its translation: CASSSQGSSDNEQFF.

V is TRBV15 and J is TRBJ1-5; TRBD1 might be the D (5 bases). The CDR3 loop spans 12 amino acids. Germline V gene sequence: CDR1 LNHNV, CDR2 YYDKDF (reference sequence). V was cut by 5 bases and J by 5 bases, with 7 bases left in between. The CDR3 loop reads CATSGGDQPQHF. CDR3 bases: TGTGCCACCAGCGGGGGGGATCAGCCCCAGCATTTT.

This chain uses TRBV24-1 with TRBJ2-2, with D possibly TRBD2 on 5 matching bases. Germline V gene data show CDR1 as KGHDR and CDR2 as SFDVKD. V lost 9 bases to trimming and J lost 1 base, with 14 bases between them. This CDR3 is 15 amino acids long. Written as DNA, the CDR3 is TGTGCCACCCACGAGGGAACACGGAACACCGGGGAGCTGTTTTTT. Its translation: CATHEGTRNTGELFF.

The rearrangement links TRBV21-1 to TRBJ2-1; no DNA check was done on the table's D call, TRBD2. TRBV21-1 is a known pseudogene. This CDR3 is 18 amino acids long. The DNA of the CDR3 is TGTGCCAGCAGCAAAGCTCCTAGCGGGGGCAATCAGGTCAATGAGCAGTTCTTC. This gives the protein CASSKAPSGGNQVNEQFF.

This chain links TRBV29-1 with TRBJ1-4; 12 nucleotides match TRBD1. V dropped 4 bases and J dropped 7; count of bases not matched to a gene: 10. The CDR3 totals 16 residues. Germline V gives CDR1 SQVTM, CDR2 ANQGSEA. The CDR3 nucleotides are TGCAGCGTTGGACTTACCCGGGACAGGGGGCGTGAAAAACTGTTTTTT. As protein: CSVGLTRDRGREKLFF.

This chain uses TRBV6-5 with TRBJ1-3; maybe TRBD1 (5 bases). The CDR3 extends over 15 amino acids. The ends were cut back, 6 bases at V and 0 bases at J, with 12 bases in the middle. Per the germline V gene, CDR1 is MNHEY and CDR2 is SVGAGI. CDR3 amino acids: CASREGLGSGNTIYF. The CDR3 DNA sequence: TGTGCCAGCAGAGAGGGACTGGGCTCTGGAAACACCATATATTTT.

This clone was observed a few times. The same CDR3 is also encoded by other DNA sequences in this sample. The chain carries TRBV7-3 and TRBJ1-1, with 7 bases matching TRBD1. Germline V lookup: CDR1 SGHTA, CDR2 FQGTGA. CDR3 length: 13 residues. V was pared by 2 bases and J by 7 bases, with 4 bases of the junction left unmatched. CDR3 sequence: CASSLRRDSEAFF. CDR3 coding DNA: TGTGCCAGCAGCTTACGCCGGGACAGTGAAGCTTTCTTT.

V gene TRBV5-5 combines with J gene TRBJ1-3; TRBD1 is a possible D gene (5 bases). CDR1 SGHKS and CDR2 YYEKEE come from the germline V gene (reference sequence). V was shortened by 2 bases and J by 0 bases, with 15 bases between the two germline ends. The length of the CDR3 is 17 residues. The CDR3 DNA is TGTGCCAGCAGCTTTCAGGGTGGCGGAAACTCTGGAAACACCATATATTTT. It encodes CASSFQGGGNSGNTIYF.

The V gene is TRBV19, the J gene TRBJ2-5; TRBD1 matches 8 bases. V shed 5 bases and J 1 base; nucleotides not matched to a gene: 3. Germline CDR1 and CDR2: LNHDA and SQIVND (reference sequence). This CDR3 comprises 14 residues. The CDR3 sequence is CASSDRGFQETQYF. The CDR3 DNA follows: TGTGCCAGTAGTGACAGGGGTTTCCAAGAGACCCAGTACTTC.

V is TRBV28 and J is TRBJ2-7; maybe TRBD1 (6 bases). The CDR3 sequence is 14 residues long. Trimming stripped 6 bases from V and 4 bases from J, with 16 bases between. Germline lookup yields CDR1 MDHEN and CDR2 SYDVKM. CDR3 residues: CASSKQGLGYEQYF. The CDR3 bases are TGTGCCAGCAGCAAACAGGGTCTAGGATACGAGCAGTACTTC. Together with reference TRBV28 and TRBJ2-7, the CDR3 gives the full variable domain: DVKVTQSSRYLVKRTGEKVFLECVQDMDHENMFWYRQDPGLGLRLIYFSYDVKMKEKGDIPEGYSVSREKKERFSLILESASTNQTSMYLCASSKQGLGYEQYFGPGTRLTVT.

This clone was seen only a few times. The rearrangement joins TRBV7-3 to TRBJ2-1; a possible D gene is TRBD2 (6 bases). There are 15 residues in the CDR3. CDR1 and CDR2 (germline): SGHTA, FQGTGA. V was trimmed by 4 bases and J by 4 bases, leaving 14 bases between them. The CDR3 loop reads CASSWGTSAYNEQFF. As DNA, the CDR3 is TGTGCCAGCAGCTGGGGGACTTCAGCATACAATGAGCAGTTCTTC.